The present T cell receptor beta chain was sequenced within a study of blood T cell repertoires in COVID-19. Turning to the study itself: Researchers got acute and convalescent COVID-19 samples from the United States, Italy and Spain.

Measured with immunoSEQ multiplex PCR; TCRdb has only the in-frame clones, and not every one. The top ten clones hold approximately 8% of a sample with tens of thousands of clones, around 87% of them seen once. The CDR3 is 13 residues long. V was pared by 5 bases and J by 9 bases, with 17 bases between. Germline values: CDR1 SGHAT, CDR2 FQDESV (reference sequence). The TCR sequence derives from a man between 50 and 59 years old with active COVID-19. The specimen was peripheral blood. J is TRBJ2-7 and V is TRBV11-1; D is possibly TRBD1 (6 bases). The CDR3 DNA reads TGTGCCAGCAGCCCGGCTACAGGGTCCGGGCAGTACTTC. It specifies CASSPATGSGQYF.